This T cell receptor beta chain was identified during a study of regulatory T cells in long-lasting Graves disease. General study points: Persistent patients shared more public clonotypes (roughly 2,800) than new patients (roughly 1,000).

The time point is: persistent/refractory GD, antithyroid drugs over 5 years with positive TRAb. After RNA was extracted from PBMCs, the TCR library was made from it. One endocrinology department in Xi'an, China, was where patients came from. Arm-PCR of CDR3 regions with iRepertoire HTBI primers generated TCR beta libraries. TCRdb recomputed calls from the multiplex PCR reads with MiXCR, one row per CDR3 protein. The sample lists fewer than 550,000 distinct CDR3 sequences; about 22% were seen once. This clonotype was observed a few times. Its target is not known. Sample: peripheral blood mononuclear cells (PBMCs), taken when the disease was refractory, from a patient treated with antithyroid drugs. The sequence was obtained from a female donor with Graves disease.

Here the CDR3 reads CSVTGDRGFYGYTF. CDR3 coding DNA: TGCAGCGTTACAGGGGACCGGGGGTTCTATGGCTACACCTTC. This chain uses TRBV29-1 with TRBJ1-2, with 7 bases matching TRBD1. The CDR3 length is 14 residues. Germline loops: CDR1 SQVTM, CDR2 ANQGSEA. With 5 bases clipped from V and 4 bases from J, the junction kept 10 bases outside the gene matches.